Listed below are T cell receptor beta chains from one sample, sequenced in a study of technical replicates of blood from a handful of donors. Libraries were prepared by immunoSEQ multiplex PCR; TCRdb keeps only in-frame clonotypes and omits some of them. The sample contains approximately 88,000 clones, about 94% of which appear only once. The specimen was T cells isolated from PBMCs. All receptors come from a human donor in good health. The CDR3 runs from the conserved cysteine through the conserved F or W. A D gene is named only where the DNA matches it firmly. Clone size, where shown, is once, few, many, or a class for clones that have expanded.

v_call	j_call	clone_size	d_call	cdr3_nt	cdr3_aa
TRBV27	TRBJ2-1	.	TRBD1	TGTGCCAGCAGTTTTTTGCCCACCGGGACAGCTAACAATGAGCAGTTCTTC	CASSFLPTGTANNEQFF
TRBV27	TRBJ2-7	.	.	TGTGCCAGCAGTTTGGCGGGACAGAGTCCCTACGAGCAGTACTTC	CASSLAGQSPYEQYF
TRBV28	TRBJ1-5	once	TRBD1	TGTGCCAGCAGCCGTGGGACAGGGGGTGGCAATCAGCCCCAGCATTTT	CASSRGTGGGNQPQHF
TRBV12-2	TRBJ2-1	.	.	TGTGCAAGTCGCTTATTGGGACTAGCGGGAGTTCAGCAGTTCTTC	CASRLLGLAGVQQFF
TRBV11-2	TRBJ1-5	.	.	TGTGCCAGCAGCTTACTGGGGGGTAGGGGCAATCAGCCCCAGCATTTT	CASSLLGGRGNQPQHF
TRBV7-9	TRBJ2-5	.	.	TGTGCCAGCAGCTTACCCTTCGGACTCGAGACCCAGTACTTC	CASSLPFGLETQYF
TRBV9	TRBJ1-2	.	.	TGTGCCAGCAGCGTAGGTGGGGGCGACTATGGCTACACCTTC	CASSVGGGDYGYTF
TRBV4-2	TRBJ2-2	.	.	TGTGCCAGCAGCCATCGAGACTTGAACACCGGGGAGCTGTTTTTT	CASSHRDLNTGELFF
TRBV7-6	TRBJ2-1	.	TRBD2	TGTGCCAGCAGCTCCCGGGCTAGCGGGGACTACAATGAGCAGTTCTTC	CASSSRASGDYNEQFF
TRBV7-9	TRBJ1-5	.	.	TGTGCCAGCAGCTTATCGGCCAGCGGGCAGCCCCAGCATTTT	CASSLSASGQPQHF
TRBV30	TRBJ2-7	.	TRBD1	TGTGCCTGGAGGCCCGGGACAGCCGGCATGGGCGGCGAGCAGTACTTC	CAWRPGTAGMGGEQYF
TRBV27	TRBJ2-7	.	TRBD1	TGTGCCAGCAGTTTCAGGACAGGGGTAGCCTACGAGCAGTACTTC	CASSFRTGVAYEQYF
TRBV29-1	TRBJ1-2	.	TRBD1	TGCAGCGTTGAACAGGGGGGCGGTGGCTACACCTTC	CSVEQGGGGYTF
TRBV27	TRBJ1-5	.	.	TGTGCCAGCAGTCGGACAGTCAATCAGCCCCAGCATTTT	CASSRTVNQPQHF
TRBV10-1	TRBJ2-5	few	TRBD2	TGCGCCAGCAGTGAGAGTAGCGGGAGGGGAGAGACCCAGTACTTC	CASSESSGRGETQYF
TRBV5-1	TRBJ1-3	.	.	TGCGCCAGCAGCCCCAGCGCTTTGCGTGCCCTTTCTTCTGGAAACACCATATATTTT	CASSPSALRALSSGNTIYF
TRBV19	TRBJ2-1	.	.	TGTGCCAGTTCTAACCTAGTAGCCAATGAGCAGTTCTTC	CASSNLVANEQFF
TRBV5-1	TRBJ2-7	.	.	TGCGCCAGCAGCTTGGCCAACGGGGATGAGGGTAGGGACTACGAGCAGTACTTC	CASSLANGDEGRDYEQYF
TRBV19	TRBJ1-1	.	.	TGTGCCAGTATCGGACAGCCACTGGGCCCCTTATCTGAAGCTTTCTTT	CASIGQPLGPLSEAFF
TRBV2	TRBJ1-1	once	.	TGTGCCACAGCTCTCCGGGCAGGGTTCACTGAAGCTTTCTTT	CATALRAGFTEAFF
TRBV13	TRBJ1-1	.	.	TGTGCCAGCAGCATAAGGAGGGGCCCTGAAGCTTTCTTT	CASSIRRGPEAFF
TRBV27	TRBJ2-2	.	TRBD1	TGTGCCAGCAGGGGGACAGGGGGCAGCGGGGAGCTGTTTTTT	CASRGTGGSGELFF
TRBV4-1	TRBJ1-5	.	.	TGCGCCAGCAGCCAAGGCGGGGTGGGCAATCAGCCCCAGCATTTT	CASSQGGVGNQPQHF
TRBV5-4	TRBJ2-5	.	.	TGTGCCAGCAGCTTTGGAGGTGGGGAGACCCAGTACTTC	CASSFGGGETQYF
TRBV11-3	TRBJ2-3	.	.	TGTGCCAGCAGTTTACTACCTAGCACAGATACGCAGTATTTT	CASSLLPSTDTQYF
TRBV7-9	TRBJ2-5	.	.	TGTGCCAGCAGCGTCGTGGGGAGGGAGACCCAGTACTTC	CASSVVGRETQYF
TRBV19	TRBJ1-2	.	TRBD1	TGTGCCAGCTGGGACAGTCCCTATGGCTACACCTTC	CASWDSPYGYTF
TRBV5-4	TRBJ1-2	.	.	TGTGCCAGCAGCTTGTATTCGGGAGGATATGACTATGGCTACACCTTC	CASSLYSGGYDYGYTF
TRBV5-6	TRBJ1-2	.	.	TGTGCCAGCAGCTTGATCGGCAGGGATGGCTACACCTTC	CASSLIGRDGYTF
TRBV2	TRBJ2-2	.	TRBD2	TGTGCCAGCAGTGAGGGCGGGAGTGCCCGGACCGGGGAGCTGTTTTTT	CASSEGGSARTGELFF
TRBV7-9	TRBJ2-3	few	TRBD2	TGTGCCAGCAGCTTAATTACTAGCGGGGGGGGCACAGATACGCAGTATTTT	CASSLITSGGGTDTQYF
TRBV19	TRBJ1-5	.	TRBD1	TGTGCCAGTATGCGGGACAGCGTCCCCAATCAGCCCCAGCATTTT	CASMRDSVPNQPQHF
TRBV4-1	TRBJ1-5	.	TRBD1	TGCGCCAGCAGCCAACGGACAGGGGGGAATCAGCCCCAGCATTTT	CASSQRTGGNQPQHF
TRBV10-3	TRBJ2-1	.	.	TGTGCCATCAGCCCTGAAAGGGGTAATGAGCAGTTCTTC	CAISPERGNEQFF
TRBV6-6	TRBJ1-1	.	TRBD1	TGTGTGACAGGGGGCCTTGAAGCTTTCTTT	CVTGGLEAFF
TRBV5-4	TRBJ1-2	.	.	TGTGCCAGCAGCGACCGGTCCGGGAAAACTATTCATGGCTACACCTTC	CASSDRSGKTIHGYTF
TRBV6-1	TRBJ1-1	.	.	TGTGCCAGCAGTGAAACAGGCATGAACACTGAAGCTTTCTTT	CASSETGMNTEAFF
TRBV28	TRBJ2-3	.	TRBD2	TGTGCCAGCAGTTTATTGGCGGGAGGAAGCACAGATACGCAGTATTTT	CASSLLAGGSTDTQYF
TRBV14	TRBJ1-2	.	TRBD1	TGTGCCAGCAGCCAAGACTCGGACAGGACCAGCTATGGCTACACCTTC	CASSQDSDRTSYGYTF
TRBV18	TRBJ2-7	.	.	TGTGCCAGCTCACCACGGGGGGTCAACGAGCAGTACTTC	CASSPRGVNEQYF
TRBV12-5	TRBJ1-5	.	TRBD1	TGTGCTAGTGGTTTGGTAGGGGGTACAGGGGAAAGTGAGCCCCAGCATTTT	CASGLVGGTGESEPQHF
TRBV5-1	TRBJ2-7	.	.	TGCGCCAGCAGCTACGGGACTGCAAACTACGAGCAGTACTTC	CASSYGTANYEQYF
TRBV28	TRBJ2-7	.	TRBD1	TGTGCCAGCAGTTCCGGGACAGGGGGCGAGTACCCTAAGGACGAGCAGTACTTC	CASSSGTGGEYPKDEQYF
TRBV4-2	TRBJ2-7	.	.	TGTGCCAGCAGCCAAGAGGCGGGAAAGTTTTACGAGCAGTACTTC	CASSQEAGKFYEQYF
TRBV6-5	TRBJ1-1	.	.	TGTGCCAGCAGTTACTCGAGTGAAGCTTTCTTT	CASSYSSEAFF
TRBV6-5	TRBJ1-6	.	.	TGTGCCAGCAGTCTTAATAATTCACCCCTCCACTTT	CASSLNNSPLHF
TRBV6-1	TRBJ2-3	.	.	TGTGCCAGCAGTGAATGGTGGGGGGCAGATACGCAGTATTTT	CASSEWWGADTQYF
TRBV7-9	TRBJ1-2	.	.	TGTGCCAACACGGTACAGCTTGGAAACTATGGCTACACCTTC	CANTVQLGNYGYTF
TRBV6-4	TRBJ2-3	.	.	TGTGCCAGCAGTGACTCCCCGGGAGCCGTAGATACGCAGTATTTT	CASSDSPGAVDTQYF
TRBV2	TRBJ1-1	few	TRBD1	TGTGCCAGCGCTGGACAGGCGACGCTGAACACTGAAGCTTTCTTT	CASAGQATLNTEAFF
TRBV5-1	TRBJ1-1	.	.	TGCGCCAGCAGCTTGGGGGCGAACACTGAAGCTTTCTTT	CASSLGANTEAFF
TRBV5-6	TRBJ2-5	.	TRBD1	TGTGCCAGCAGCGAAATGTTCCGGGACAGGGGGGTTAGGACCCAGTACTTC	CASSEMFRDRGVRTQYF
TRBV2	TRBJ2-5	.	.	TGTGCCAGCAGTGAACAGCCAGAATGGGGGGTGTACCAAGAGACCCAGTACTTC	CASSEQPEWGVYQETQYF
TRBV9	TRBJ2-2	.	TRBD2	TGTGCCAGCAGCGTAGCGGGACTAGCGGGTCGCGGGGAGCTGTTTTTT	CASSVAGLAGRGELFF